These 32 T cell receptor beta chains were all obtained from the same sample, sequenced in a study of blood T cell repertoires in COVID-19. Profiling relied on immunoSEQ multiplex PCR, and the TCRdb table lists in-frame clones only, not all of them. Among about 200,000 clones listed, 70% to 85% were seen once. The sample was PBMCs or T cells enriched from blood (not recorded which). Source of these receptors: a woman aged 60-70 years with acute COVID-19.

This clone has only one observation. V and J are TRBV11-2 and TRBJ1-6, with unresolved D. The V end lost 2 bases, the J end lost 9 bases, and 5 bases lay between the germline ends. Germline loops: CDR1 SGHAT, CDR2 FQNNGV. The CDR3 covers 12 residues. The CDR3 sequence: CASSLLRSPLHF. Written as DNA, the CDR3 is TGTGCCAGCAGCTTACTTCGTTCACCCCTCCACTTT.

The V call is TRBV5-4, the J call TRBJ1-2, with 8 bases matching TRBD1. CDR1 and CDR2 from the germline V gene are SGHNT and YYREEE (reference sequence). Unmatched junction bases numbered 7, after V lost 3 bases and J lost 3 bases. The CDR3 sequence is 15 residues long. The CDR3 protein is CASSWTQGAHYGYTF. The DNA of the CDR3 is TGTGCCAGCAGCTGGACCCAGGGGGCTCACTATGGCTACACCTTC.

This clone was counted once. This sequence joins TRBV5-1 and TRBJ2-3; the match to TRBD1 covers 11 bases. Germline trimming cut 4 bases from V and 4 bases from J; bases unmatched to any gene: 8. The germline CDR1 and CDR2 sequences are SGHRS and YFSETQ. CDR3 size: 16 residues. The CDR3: CASSAGQGAVADTQYF. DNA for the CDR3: TGCGCCAGCAGCGCCGGACAGGGGGCGGTTGCAGATACGCAGTATTTT.

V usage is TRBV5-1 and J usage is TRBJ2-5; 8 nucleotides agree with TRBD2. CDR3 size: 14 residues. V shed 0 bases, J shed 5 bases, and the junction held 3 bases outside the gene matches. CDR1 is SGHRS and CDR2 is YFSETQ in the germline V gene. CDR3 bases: TGCGCCAGCAGCTTGGAAGGCGGGAGGGAGACCCAGTACTTC. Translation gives CASSLEGGRETQYF.

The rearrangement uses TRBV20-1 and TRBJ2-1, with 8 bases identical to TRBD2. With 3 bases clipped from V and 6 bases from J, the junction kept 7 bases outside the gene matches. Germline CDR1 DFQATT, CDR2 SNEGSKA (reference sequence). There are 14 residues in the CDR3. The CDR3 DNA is TGCAGTGCTAGTTCGGGAGGGGAAGTCAATGAGCAGTTCTTC. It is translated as CSASSGGEVNEQFF.

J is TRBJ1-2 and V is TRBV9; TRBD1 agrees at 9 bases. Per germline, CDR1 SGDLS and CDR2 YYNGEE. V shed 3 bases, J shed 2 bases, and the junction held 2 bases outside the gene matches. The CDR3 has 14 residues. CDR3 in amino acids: CASSEQGANYGYTF. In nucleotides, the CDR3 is TGTGCCAGCAGCGAACAGGGGGCGAACTATGGCTACACCTTC. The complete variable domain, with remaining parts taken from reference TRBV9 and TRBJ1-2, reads DSGVTQTPKHLITATGQRVTLRCSPRSGDLSVYWYQQSLDQGLQFLIQYYNGEERAKGNILERFSAQQFPDLHSELNLSSLELGDSALYFCASSEQGANYGYTFGSGTRLTVV.

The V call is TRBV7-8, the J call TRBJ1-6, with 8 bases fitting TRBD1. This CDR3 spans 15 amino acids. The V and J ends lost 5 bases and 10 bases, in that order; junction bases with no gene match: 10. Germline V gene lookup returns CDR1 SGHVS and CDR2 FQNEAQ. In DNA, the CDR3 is TGTGCCAGCAGCAGAGACAGGGGAAAAGAATCACCCCTCCACTTT. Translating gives CASSRDRGKESPLHF.

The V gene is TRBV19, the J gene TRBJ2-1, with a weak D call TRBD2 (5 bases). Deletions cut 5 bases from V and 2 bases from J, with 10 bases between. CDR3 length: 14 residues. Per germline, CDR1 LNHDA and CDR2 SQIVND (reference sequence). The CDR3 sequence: CASSRRPPYNEQFF. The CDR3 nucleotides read TGTGCCAGTAGTCGGAGGCCCCCCTACAATGAGCAGTTCTTC.

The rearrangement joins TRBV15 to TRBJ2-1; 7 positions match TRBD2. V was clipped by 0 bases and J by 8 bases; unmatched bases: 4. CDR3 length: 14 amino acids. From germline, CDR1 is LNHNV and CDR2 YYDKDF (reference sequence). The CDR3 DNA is TGTGCCACCAGCAGAGATGCCGGGGGGTATGAGCAGTTCTTC. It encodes CATSRDAGGYEQFF.

In DNA, the CDR3 is TGTGCCAGCAGCGTCAGCAGGGGGCTCAATGAAAAACTGTTTTTT. Translating it yields CASSVSRGLNEKLFF. The chain is built from TRBV9 and TRBJ1-4; TRBD1 matches 8 bases. With 2 bases clipped from V and 5 bases from J, the junction kept 5 bases outside the gene matches. The CDR3 contains 15 residues. Germline lookup yields CDR1 SGDLS and CDR2 YYNGEE. The whole variable domain, remainder taken from reference TRBV9 and TRBJ1-4, is DSGVTQTPKHLITATGQRVTLRCSPRSGDLSVYWYQQSLDQGLQFLIQYYNGEERAKGNILERFSAQQFPDLHSELNLSSLELGDSALYFCASSVSRGLNEKLFFGSGTQLSVL.

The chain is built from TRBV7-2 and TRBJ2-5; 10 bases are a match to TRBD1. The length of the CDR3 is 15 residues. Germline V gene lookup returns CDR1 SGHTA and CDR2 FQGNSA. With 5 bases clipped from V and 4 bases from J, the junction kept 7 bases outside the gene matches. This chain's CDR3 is CASSIRQGAPETQYF. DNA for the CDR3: TGTGCCAGCAGCATAAGACAGGGGGCGCCAGAGACCCAGTACTTC.

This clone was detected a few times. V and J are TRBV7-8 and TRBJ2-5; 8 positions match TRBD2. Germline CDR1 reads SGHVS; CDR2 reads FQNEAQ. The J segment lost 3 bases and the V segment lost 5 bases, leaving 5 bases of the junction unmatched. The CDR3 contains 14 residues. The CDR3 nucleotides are TGTGCCAGCAGCCTCGAACTAGCGGAAGAGACCCAGTACTTC. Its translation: CASSLELAEETQYF.

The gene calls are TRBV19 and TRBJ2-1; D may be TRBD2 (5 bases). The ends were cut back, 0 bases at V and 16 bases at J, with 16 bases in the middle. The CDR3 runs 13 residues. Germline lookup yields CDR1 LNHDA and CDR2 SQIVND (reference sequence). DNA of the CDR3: TGTGCCAGTAGTATAGATGGATGGACTCCTCAATTCTTC. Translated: CASSIDGWTPQFF. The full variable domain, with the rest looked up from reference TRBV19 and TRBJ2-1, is DGGITQSPKYLFRKEGQNVTLSCEQNLNHDAMYWYRQDPGQGLRLIYYSQIVNDFQKGDIAEGYSVSREKKESFPLTVTSAQKNPTAFYLCASSIDGWTPQFFGPGTRLTVL.

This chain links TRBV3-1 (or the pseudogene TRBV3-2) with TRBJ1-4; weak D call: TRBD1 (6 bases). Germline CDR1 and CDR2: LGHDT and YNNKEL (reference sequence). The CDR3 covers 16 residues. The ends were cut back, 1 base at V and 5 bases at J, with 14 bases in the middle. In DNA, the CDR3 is TGTGCCAGCAGCCAAGTGATCGGGCAGGGGAATGAAAAACTGTTTTTT. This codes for CASSQVIGQGNEKLFF.

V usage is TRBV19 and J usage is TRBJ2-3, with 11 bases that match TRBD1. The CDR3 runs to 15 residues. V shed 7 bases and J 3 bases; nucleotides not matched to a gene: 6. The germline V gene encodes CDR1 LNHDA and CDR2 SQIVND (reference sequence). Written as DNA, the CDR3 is TGTGCCAGTAACCCAGGACAGGGGGCAACAGATACGCAGTATTTT. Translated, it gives CASNPGQGATDTQYF. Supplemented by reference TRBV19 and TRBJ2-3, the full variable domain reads DGGITQSPKYLFRKEGQNVTLSCEQNLNHDAMYWYRQDPGQGLRLIYYSQIVNDFQKGDIAEGYSVSREKKESFPLTVTSAQKNPTAFYLCASNPGQGATDTQYFGPGTRLTVL.

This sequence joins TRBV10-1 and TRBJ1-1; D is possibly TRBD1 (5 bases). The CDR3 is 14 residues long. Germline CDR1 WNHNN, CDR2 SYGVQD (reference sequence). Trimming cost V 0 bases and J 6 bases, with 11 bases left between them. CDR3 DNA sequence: TGCGCCAGCAGTGAGTCGGCAGGGAAGGCTGAAGCTTTCTTT. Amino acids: CASSESAGKAEAFF.

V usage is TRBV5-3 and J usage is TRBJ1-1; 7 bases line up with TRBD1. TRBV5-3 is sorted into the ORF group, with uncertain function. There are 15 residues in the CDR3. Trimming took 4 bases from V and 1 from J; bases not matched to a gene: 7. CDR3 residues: CARSLNHRGNTEAFF. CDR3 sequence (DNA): TGTGCCAGAAGCCTAAACCACAGGGGGAACACTGAAGCTTTCTTT.

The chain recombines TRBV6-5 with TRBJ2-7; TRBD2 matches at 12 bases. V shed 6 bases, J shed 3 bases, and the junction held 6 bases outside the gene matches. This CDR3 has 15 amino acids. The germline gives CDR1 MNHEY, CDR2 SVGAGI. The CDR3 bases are TGTGCCAGCAGACCCGGACTAGCGGGAAGCTACGAGCAGTACTTC. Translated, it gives CASRPGLAGSYEQYF.

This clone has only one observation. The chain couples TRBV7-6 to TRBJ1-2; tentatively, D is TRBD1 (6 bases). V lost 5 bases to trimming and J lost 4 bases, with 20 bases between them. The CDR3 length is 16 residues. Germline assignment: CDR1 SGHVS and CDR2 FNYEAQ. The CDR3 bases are TGTGCCAGCAGCCCACCACTCGGACAGCTGCGCTATGGCTACACCTTC. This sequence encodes CASSPPLGQLRYGYTF.

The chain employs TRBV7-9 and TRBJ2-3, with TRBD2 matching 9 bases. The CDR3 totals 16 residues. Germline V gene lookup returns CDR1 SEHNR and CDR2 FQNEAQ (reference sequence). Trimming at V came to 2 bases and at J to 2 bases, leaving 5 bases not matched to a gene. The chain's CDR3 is CASSLRLAEATDTQYF. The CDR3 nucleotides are TGTGCCAGCAGCTTAAGACTAGCGGAGGCCACAGATACGCAGTATTTT. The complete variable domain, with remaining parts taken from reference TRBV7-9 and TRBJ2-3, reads DTGVSQNPRHKITKRGQNVTFRCDPISEHNRLYWYRQTLGQGPEFLTYFQNEAQLEKSRLLSDRFSAERPKGSFSTLEIQRTEQGDSAMYLCASSLRLAEATDTQYFGPGTRLTVL.

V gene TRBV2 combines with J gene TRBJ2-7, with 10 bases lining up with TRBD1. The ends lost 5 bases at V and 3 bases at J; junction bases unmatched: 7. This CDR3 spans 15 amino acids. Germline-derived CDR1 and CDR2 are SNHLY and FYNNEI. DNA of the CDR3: TGTGCCAGCAGTCGGGACAGGGGACCTATCTACGAGCAGTACGTC. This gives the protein CASSRDRGPIYEQYV.

CDR3 in DNA: TGTGCCAGTAGGACATCGGCGACCTATGGCTACACCTTC. As protein: CASRTSATYGYTF. The J gene is TRBJ1-2, the V gene TRBV19; no reliable D call. Germline-derived CDR1 and CDR2 are LNHDA and SQIVND (reference sequence). The CDR3 totals 13 residues. The V gene lost 6 bases and the J gene lost 4 bases, with 12 bases spanning the gap.

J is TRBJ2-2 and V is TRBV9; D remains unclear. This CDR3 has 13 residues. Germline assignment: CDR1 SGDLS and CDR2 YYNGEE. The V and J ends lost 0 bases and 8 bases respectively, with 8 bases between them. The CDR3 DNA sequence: TGTGCCAGCAGCGTAGTTTGGCAGGGGGAGCTGTTTTTT. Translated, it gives CASSVVWQGELFF.

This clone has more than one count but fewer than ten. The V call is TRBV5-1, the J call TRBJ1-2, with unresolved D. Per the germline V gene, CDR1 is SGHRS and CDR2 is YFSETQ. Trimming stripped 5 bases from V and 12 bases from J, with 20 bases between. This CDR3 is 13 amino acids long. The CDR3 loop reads CASRLEAVWENTF. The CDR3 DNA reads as TGCGCCAGCAGACTGGAGGCGGTTTGGGAAAACACCTTC. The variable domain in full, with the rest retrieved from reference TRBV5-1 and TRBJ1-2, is KAGVTQTPRYLIKTRGQQVTLSCSPISGHRSVSWYQQTPGQGLQFLFEYFSETQRNKGNFPGRFSGRQFSNSRSEMNVSTLELGDSALYLCASRLEAVWENTFGSGTRLTVV.

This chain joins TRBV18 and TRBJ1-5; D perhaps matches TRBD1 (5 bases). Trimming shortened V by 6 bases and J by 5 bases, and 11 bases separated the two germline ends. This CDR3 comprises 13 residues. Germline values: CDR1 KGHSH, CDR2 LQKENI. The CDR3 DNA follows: TGTGCCAGCTCCCCGGGGGTCGATCAGCCCCAGCATTTT. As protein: CASSPGVDQPQHF.

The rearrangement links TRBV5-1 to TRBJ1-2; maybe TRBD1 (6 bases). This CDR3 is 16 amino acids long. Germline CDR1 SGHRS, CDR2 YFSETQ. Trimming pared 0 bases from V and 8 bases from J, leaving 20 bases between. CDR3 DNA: TGCGCCAGCAGCTTGGACTCTGGGGCCCTCCAGGGGGGCTACACCTTC. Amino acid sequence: CASSLDSGALQGGYTF.

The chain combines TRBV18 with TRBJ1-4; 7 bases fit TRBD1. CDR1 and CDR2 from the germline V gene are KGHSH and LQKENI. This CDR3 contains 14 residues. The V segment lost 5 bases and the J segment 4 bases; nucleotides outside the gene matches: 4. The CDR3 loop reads CASSNRGGNEKLFF. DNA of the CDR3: TGTGCCAGCTCAAACAGGGGAGGTAATGAAAAACTGTTTTTT. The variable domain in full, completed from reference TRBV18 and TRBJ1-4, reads NAGVMQNPRHLVRRRGQEARLRCSPMKGHSHVYWYRQLPEEGLKFMVYLQKENIIDESGMPKERFSAEFPKEGPSILRIQQVVRGDSAAYFCASSNRGGNEKLFFGSGTQLSVL.

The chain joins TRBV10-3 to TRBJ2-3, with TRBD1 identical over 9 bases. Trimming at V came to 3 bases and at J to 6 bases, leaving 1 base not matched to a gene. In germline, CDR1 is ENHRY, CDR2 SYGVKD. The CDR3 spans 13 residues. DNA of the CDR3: TGTGCCATCAGTGAAGGGACAGGGGATACGCAGTATTTT. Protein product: CAISEGTGDTQYF.

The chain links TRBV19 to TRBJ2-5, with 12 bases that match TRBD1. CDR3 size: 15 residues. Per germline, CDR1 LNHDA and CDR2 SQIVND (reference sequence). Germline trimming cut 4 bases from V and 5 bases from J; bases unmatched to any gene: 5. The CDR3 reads CASSTGQGAGETQYF. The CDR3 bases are TGTGCCAGTAGTACGGGACAGGGGGCAGGGGAGACCCAGTACTTC. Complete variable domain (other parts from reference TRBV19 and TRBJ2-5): DGGITQSPKYLFRKEGQNVTLSCEQNLNHDAMYWYRQDPGQGLRLIYYSQIVNDFQKGDIAEGYSVSREKKESFPLTVTSAQKNPTAFYLCASSTGQGAGETQYFGPGTRLLVL.

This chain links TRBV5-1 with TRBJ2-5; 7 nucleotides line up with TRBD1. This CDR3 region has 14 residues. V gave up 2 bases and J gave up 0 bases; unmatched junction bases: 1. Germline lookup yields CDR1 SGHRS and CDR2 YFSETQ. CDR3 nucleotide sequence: TGCGCCAGCAGCTTAGGGGGCTACCAAGAGACCCAGTACTTC. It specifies CASSLGGYQETQYF. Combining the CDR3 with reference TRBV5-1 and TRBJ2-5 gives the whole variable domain KAGVTQTPRYLIKTRGQQVTLSCSPISGHRSVSWYQQTPGQGLQFLFEYFSETQRNKGNFPGRFSGRQFSNSRSEMNVSTLELGDSALYLCASSLGGYQETQYFGPGTRLLVL.

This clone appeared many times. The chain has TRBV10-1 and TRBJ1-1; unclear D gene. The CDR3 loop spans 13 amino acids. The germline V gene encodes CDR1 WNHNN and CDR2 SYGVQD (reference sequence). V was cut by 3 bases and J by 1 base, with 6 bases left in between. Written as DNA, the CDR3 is TGCGCCAGCAGTGACACCAGGAACACTGAAGCTTTCTTT. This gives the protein CASSDTRNTEAFF.

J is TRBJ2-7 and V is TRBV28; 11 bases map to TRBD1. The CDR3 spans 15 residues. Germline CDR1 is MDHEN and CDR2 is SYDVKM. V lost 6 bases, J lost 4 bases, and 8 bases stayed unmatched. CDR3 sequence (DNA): TGTGCCAGCAGAGGAGGGACAGGGGGGGGATACGAGCAGTACGTC. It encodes CASRGGTGGGYEQYV.